A selection of T cell receptor beta chains follows, all from one sample in a study of cytomegalovirus exposure and HLA in healthy donors. Some clones are missing from TCRdb's copy, which holds only in-frame ones; the method was immunoSEQ multiplex PCR. In the table there are over 150,000 clones, 70% to 80% of which are singletons. Source material: PBMCs. The receptors originated from a woman aged 40-49 years in good health and CMV-seronegative. The CDR3 runs from the conserved cysteine through the conserved F or W. The order of the fields is CDR3 length, V gene, D gene, J gene, clone size, CDR3 DNA, CDR3 protein. D genes are given only for firm matches. Size values are once, few and many counts, or a class for expanded clones, and some rows have none.

13	TRBV4-1	.	TRBJ2-5	.	TGCGCCAGCGGACTACTGACAGCCGAGACCCAGTACTTC	CASGLLTAETQYF
13	TRBV2	TRBD2	TRBJ2-7	.	TGTGCCAGCATCGGGACTAGCGGCTACGAGCAGTACTTC	CASIGTSGYEQYF
17	TRBV4-1	.	TRBJ1-4	once	TGCGCCAGCAGCCAAACTAGAGGTAACCCTACTAATGAAAAACTGTTTTTT	CASSQTRGNPTNEKLFF
16	TRBV6-6	TRBD2	TRBJ2-1	.	TGTGCCAGCAGTTACTCGACGGGCGGGAGGTCCAATGAGCAGTTCTTC	CASSYSTGGRSNEQFF
15	TRBV10-1	TRBD2	TRBJ2-7	.	TGCGCCAGCAGTGGGGCTAGCGGAGGAAGGTCCGAGCAGTACTTC	CASSGASGGRSEQYF
15	TRBV11-2	TRBD1	TRBJ1-2	.	TGTGCCAGCAGCTCGAATCACGGGACAGTGTATGGCTACACCTTC	CASSSNHGTVYGYTF
14	TRBV30	.	TRBJ2-1	.	TGTGCCTGGAGCCGGGACTTCTCCTACAATGAGCAGTTCTTC	CAWSRDFSYNEQFF
15	TRBV5-4	TRBD1	TRBJ1-2	.	TGTGCCAGCAGCTTGACGACAGGGAAGCTGGATGGCTACACCTTC	CASSLTTGKLDGYTF
14	TRBV6-6	TRBD2	TRBJ2-3	.	TGTGCCAGCAGTTGGATAGCGGGGTCAGATACGCAGTATTTT	CASSWIAGSDTQYF
15	TRBV19	TRBD2	TRBJ2-3	.	TGTGCCAGTAGACTGTTAGCGGGGCCCACAGATACGCAGTATTTT	CASRLLAGPTDTQYF
14	TRBV18	.	TRBJ1-5	.	TGTGCCAGCTCACCAGACAGAAGCAATCAGCCCCAGCATTTT	CASSPDRSNQPQHF
13	TRBV30	TRBD1	TRBJ2-7	.	TGTGCCTGGCAGGGACAGGGGAGCTTCGAGCAGTACTTC	CAWQGQGSFEQYF
14	TRBV6-1	TRBD1	TRBJ1-2	.	TGTGCCAGCAGCTTAGACAGGGGCTGGGCTGGCTACACCTTC	CASSLDRGWAGYTF
14	TRBV5-1	.	TRBJ1-2	.	TGCGCCAGCAGCCCTACAACACAGTACTATGGCTACACCTTC	CASSPTTQYYGYTF
15	TRBV11-2	.	TRBJ2-1	.	TGTGCCAGCAGCCCAGTGGGGGCGTCCTACAATGAGCAGTTCTTC	CASSPVGASYNEQFF
14	TRBV5-1	.	TRBJ1-1	.	TGCGCCAGCAGCTTGGGACAGATGAACACTGAAGCTTTCTTT	CASSLGQMNTEAFF
18	TRBV10-3	TRBD2	TRBJ2-7	.	TGTGCCATCAGAGAGAGCGGGGGACTCAACCCCCCTTCCTACGAGCAGTACTTC	CAIRESGGLNPPSYEQYF
17	TRBV11-3	.	TRBJ2-6	few	TGTGCCAGTTTTGGGGAGGGGGAACTTCCTGGGGCCAACGTCCTGACTTTC	CASFGEGELPGANVLTF
13	TRBV6-4	TRBD1	TRBJ2-3	.	TGTGCCAGCAGCGGACAGGGGGGAGATACGCAGTATTTT	CASSGQGGDTQYF
17	TRBV5-1	TRBD1	TRBJ1-1	few	TGCGCCAGCAGCTTGGTCGGCAGGGGGAGGATGGGGACTGAAGCTTTCTTT	CASSLVGRGRMGTEAFF
14	TRBV5-4	.	TRBJ2-2	.	TGTGCCAGCAGCTTGGAACCCATCCGGGGGGAGCTGTTTTTT	CASSLEPIRGELFF
15	TRBV5-1	TRBD1	TRBJ2-7	.	TGCGCCAGCAGCCTCACCACAGGGGGTTCCTACGAGCAGTACTTC	CASSLTTGGSYEQYF
16	TRBV9	TRBD2	TRBJ2-2	.	TGTGCCAGCAGCGTACGGCCTAGCGGCAACACCGGGGAGCTGTTTTTT	CASSVRPSGNTGELFF
13	TRBV30	TRBD1	TRBJ1-2	.	TGTGCCCAAACGAGTCAGGGGGCGCATGGCTACACCTTC	CAQTSQGAHGYTF
15	TRBV4-1	.	TRBJ2-7	.	TGCGCCAGCAGCCAAGAAGGACAAGCCACCTACGAGCAGTACTTC	CASSQEGQATYEQYF
17	TRBV5-1	.	TRBJ2-7	.	TGCGCCAGCAGCTTGGACGGGCTAGCCCAGAAGATGTACGAGCAGTACTTC	CASSLDGLAQKMYEQYF
15	TRBV6-5	.	TRBJ1-2	.	TGTGCCAGCAGTTACTCGATGGCGAGCCAGGTATCCTACACCTTC	CASSYSMASQVSYTF
12	TRBV7-8	.	TRBJ2-5	.	TGTGCCGCCGGGACTGGGAAAGAGACCCAGTACTTC	CAAGTGKETQYF
21	TRBV4-2	TRBD2	TRBJ2-3	few	TGTGCCAGCAGCCAAGGAGGACTAGCGGGGAGAAGGGCTGATTGGACAGATACGCAGTATTTT	CASSQGGLAGRRADWTDTQYF
13	TRBV29-1	.	TRBJ1-1	.	TGCAGCGTTGAAGAACATGCGGGCACTGAAGCTTTCTTT	CSVEEHAGTEAFF
14	TRBV2	TRBD1	TRBJ2-7	.	TGTGCCAGCAATGGACAGGGCCTATCCTACGAGCAGTACTTC	CASNGQGLSYEQYF
15	TRBV19	.	TRBJ2-7	.	TGTGCCAGTTCCGAAGGGGCGGGAAGCTCCTACGAGCAGTACTTC	CASSEGAGSSYEQYF
13	TRBV30	.	TRBJ2-7	.	TGTGCCTGGGGTCGGACTGTAACCTACGAGCAGTACTTC	CAWGRTVTYEQYF
14	TRBV7-8	.	TRBJ2-2	.	TGTGCCAGCAGCTTACTACAGGGAACCGGGGAGCTGTTTTTT	CASSLLQGTGELFF
15	TRBV5-1	TRBD2	TRBJ2-1	.	TGCGCCAGCAGGGGTGGTTCTAGCGGGACCTATGAGCAGTTCTTC	CASRGGSSGTYEQFF
16	TRBV5-4	TRBD2	TRBJ2-3	.	TGTGCCAGCAGCTCGGGGACTAGCGGGGGTACAGATACGCAGTATTTT	CASSSGTSGGTDTQYF
15	TRBV5-4	TRBD1	TRBJ1-1	.	TGTGCCAGCAGCTTAGGTGGACAGGGAGGGACTGAAGCTTTCTTT	CASSLGGQGGTEAFF
13	TRBV11-3	.	TRBJ1-1	.	TGTGCCAGCAGCTTAGCCCCGCCAGGGGAAGCTTTCTTT	CASSLAPPGEAFF
14	TRBV28	.	TRBJ1-5	.	TGTGCCAGCAGTTTACAGGGTCGTTGGCAGCCCCAGCATTTT	CASSLQGRWQPQHF
13	TRBV6-5	.	TRBJ1-5	.	TGTGCCAGCAGCGACTCGGTCCTGTGGCCCCAGCATTTT	CASSDSVLWPQHF
15	TRBV19	TRBD1	TRBJ1-5	.	TGTGCCAGTAGTTTGACAGGGGCGAGCAATCAGCCCCAGCATTTT	CASSLTGASNQPQHF
15	TRBV6-5	TRBD1	TRBJ2-1	.	TGTGCCAGCAGTTACCGTAGGACAGGGGGCAATGAGCAGTTCTTC	CASSYRRTGGNEQFF